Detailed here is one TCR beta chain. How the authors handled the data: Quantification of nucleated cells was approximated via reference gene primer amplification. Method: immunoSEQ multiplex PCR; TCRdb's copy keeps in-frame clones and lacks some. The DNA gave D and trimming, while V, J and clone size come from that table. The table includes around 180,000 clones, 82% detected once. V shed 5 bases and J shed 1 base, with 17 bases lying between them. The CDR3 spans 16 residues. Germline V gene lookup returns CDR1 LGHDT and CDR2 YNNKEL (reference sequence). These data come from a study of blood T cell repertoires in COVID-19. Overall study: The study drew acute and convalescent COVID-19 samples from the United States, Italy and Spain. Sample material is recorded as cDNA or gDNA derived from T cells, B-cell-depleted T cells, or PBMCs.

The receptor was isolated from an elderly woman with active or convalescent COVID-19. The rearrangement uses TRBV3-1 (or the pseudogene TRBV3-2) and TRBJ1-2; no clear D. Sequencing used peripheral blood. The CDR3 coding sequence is TGTGCCAGCAGCAAAAGAGGCCCAGACCTTAACTATGGCTACACCTTC. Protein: CASSKRGPDLNYGYTF.